A selection of T cell receptor beta chains follows, all from one sample in a study of blood T cell repertoires in COVID-19. Clones were sequenced by immunoSEQ multiplex PCR, and TCRdb holds only the in-frame ones, with some missing. Of 30,000 to 40,000 clones listed, 88% were seen once; the top ten hold over 8%. Sequencing was done on a sample of peripheral blood. All receptors derive from a human donor in a cohort sampled during active COVID-19. Each CDR3 is given with its conserved first and last residue. Each record gives: D gene, J gene, V gene, clone size, CDR3 protein, CDR3 DNA. A D gene is named only where the DNA matches it firmly. Clone size is shown for a subset of rows, as once, few, many or a class of expanded clone.

>NA|TRBJ1-6|TRBV12-3/TRBV12-4|NA
CASSGQYSPLHF
TGTGCCAGCAGCGGACAGTATTCACCCCTCCACTTT
>NA|TRBJ1-1|TRBV7-9|few
CASSLASGTEAFF
TGTGCCAGCAGCTTAGCTTCGGGCACTGAAGCTTTCTTT
>TRBD1|TRBJ2-5|TRBV7-2|once
CASSHGTGGRETQYF
TGTGCCAGCAGCCACGGGACAGGGGGCAGGGAGACCCAGTACTTC
>NA|TRBJ1-2|TRBV2|few
CASSEVLLAYGYTF
TGTGCCAGCAGTGAAGTCCTCTTAGCTTATGGCTACACCTTC
>NA|TRBJ2-7|TRBV7-2|NA
CASSLARTAYEQYF
TGTGCCAGCAGCTTAGCCCGGACAGCCTACGAGCAGTACTTC
>TRBD2|TRBJ2-3|TRBV18|NA
CASSPGTSGSSTDTQYF
TGTGCCAGCTCACCCGGGACTAGCGGGTCTAGCACAGATACGCAGTATTTT
>NA|TRBJ2-7|TRBV7-8|NA
CASSFRGDPIYEQYF
TGTGCCAGCAGCTTCAGGGGTGATCCCATTTACGAGCAGTACTTC
>TRBD1|TRBJ1-5|TRBV7-9|NA
CASSLAGTGGIRSNQPQHF
TGTGCCAGCAGCTTAGCCGGGACAGGGGGTATTAGGAGCAATCAGCCCCAGCATTTT
>TRBD1|TRBJ2-3|TRBV10-3|NA
CAIGGQRTSTDTQYF
TGTGCCATCGGGGGACAGAGAACTAGCACAGATACGCAGTATTTT
>TRBD1|TRBJ2-5|TRBV2|NA
CASIWGQQETQYF
TGTGCCAGCATATGGGGACAGCAAGAGACCCAGTACTTC
>NA|TRBJ1-5|TRBV19|NA
CASRFEGAGNQPQHF
TGTGCCAGTAGATTTGAGGGCGCGGGGAATCAGCCCCAGCATTTT
>NA|TRBJ2-1|TRBV6-5|once
CASSYGGADEQFF
TGTGCCAGCAGTTACGGGGGGGCGGATGAGCAGTTCTTC
>TRBD1|TRBJ2-1|TRBV18|NA
CASSPSAGGYNEQFF
TGTGCCAGCTCACCGTCGGCAGGGGGCTACAATGAGCAGTTCTTC
>NA|TRBJ2-7|TRBV30|NA
CAWRSAPAYEQYF
TGTGCCTGGAGGAGTGCTCCGGCCTACGAGCAGTACTTC
>NA|TRBJ1-1|TRBV7-2|NA
CASSLSPRPVNTEAFF
TGTGCCAGCAGCTTATCTCCCAGGCCCGTGAACACTGAAGCTTTCTTT
>TRBD1|TRBJ2-6|TRBV7-3|NA
CASSLLVGQGLSGANVLTF
TGTGCCAGCAGCTTATTAGTAGGACAGGGGCTCTCCGGGGCCAACGTCCTGACTTTC
>NA|TRBJ1-1|TRBV7-9|NA
CASSQGAGNRLNTEAFF
TGTGCCAGCAGCCAAGGGGCAGGGAACCGCTTGAACACTGAAGCTTTCTTT
>TRBD1|TRBJ2-7|TRBV4-1|NA
CASSQGNRGLNEQYF
TGCGCCAGCAGCCAAGGTAACAGGGGGCTCAACGAGCAGTACTTC
>NA|TRBJ2-3|TRBV6-5|NA
CASSLQDTQYF
TGTGCCAGCAGTCTACAGGATACGCAGTATTTT
>TRBD1|TRBJ1-5|TRBV6-5|NA
CASSQQTGAGQPQHF
TGTGCCAGCAGTCAGCAAACAGGGGCAGGGCAGCCCCAGCATTTT
>NA|TRBJ1-3|TRBV4-3|NA
CASSQDLDTLPGNTIYF
TGCGCCAGCAGCCAAGATCTGGACACATTACCTGGAAACACCATATATTTT
>NA|TRBJ1-1|TRBV7-2|NA
CASSPPGVNTEAFF
TGTGCCAGCAGCCCCCCGGGGGTGAACACTGAAGCTTTCTTT
>TRBD1|TRBJ1-1|TRBV6-2/TRBV6-3|NA
CASSLLDRGKAFF
TGTGCCAGCAGTCTATTGGACAGGGGAAAGGCTTTCTTT
>TRBD2|TRBJ2-1|TRBV20-1|NA
CSASMRGAPPHNEQFF
TGCAGTGCTAGTATGCGGGGGGCTCCCCCCCACAATGAGCAGTTCTTC
>NA|TRBJ1-2|TRBV7-2|NA
CASTRAFGYLGHGYTF
TGTGCCAGCACCAGAGCCTTCGGGTACCTGGGGCATGGCTACACCTTC
>NA|TRBJ1-2|TRBV30|NA
CAWSVEGRDGYTF
TGTGCCTGGAGTGTAGAGGGCCGGGATGGCTACACCTTC
>NA|TRBJ2-7|TRBV12-3/TRBV12-4|NA
CASSLKVGGEQYF
TGTGCCAGCAGTTTAAAGGTCGGGGGCGAGCAGTACTTC
>NA|TRBJ1-1|TRBV6-5|NA
CASRQISEAFF
TGTGCCAGCAGACAAATCAGTGAAGCTTTCTTT
>NA|TRBJ1-5|TRBV19|NA
CASSIGGIYSNQPQHF
TGTGCCAGTAGTATCGGCGGAATCTATAGCAATCAGCCCCAGCATTTT
>TRBD1|TRBJ2-3|TRBV30|NA
CAWAPGGSADTQYF
TGTGCCTGGGCCCCAGGGGGCAGTGCAGATACGCAGTATTTT
>TRBD1|TRBJ2-3|TRBV28|once
CASRGRGQGAVWADTQYF
TGTGCCAGCAGGGGAAGGGGACAGGGGGCAGTTTGGGCAGATACGCAGTATTTT
>NA|TRBJ2-3|TRBV14|NA
CASSPLEGVVTDTQYF
TGTGCCAGCAGCCCCCTAGAGGGAGTCGTCACAGATACGCAGTATTTT
>TRBD1|TRBJ2-3|TRBV2|NA
CASSAGQGRPDTQYF
TGTGCCAGCAGTGCCGGACAGGGTCGGCCAGATACGCAGTATTTT
>TRBD1|TRBJ1-2|TRBV6-6|NA
CASSYPDHRGNYGYTF
TGTGCCAGCAGTTATCCAGACCACAGGGGCAACTATGGCTACACCTTC
>TRBD1|TRBJ2-2|TRBV13|once
CASSPRTGGITGELFF
TGTGCCAGCAGCCCCCGGACAGGGGGCATCACCGGGGAGCTGTTTTTT
>TRBD2|TRBJ2-3|TRBV27|NA
CASSFRLAGTDTQYF
TGTGCCAGCAGTTTCCGGCTAGCGGGCACAGATACGCAGTATTTT
>TRBD2|TRBJ2-7|TRBV19|NA
CASSPIGTSGSVHEQYF
TGTGCCAGTAGCCCGATTGGGACTAGCGGGAGTGTCCACGAGCAGTACTTC
>TRBD1|TRBJ1-3|TRBV29-1|NA
CSVRQGAGNTIYF
TGCAGCGTCAGACAGGGGGCTGGAAACACCATATATTTT